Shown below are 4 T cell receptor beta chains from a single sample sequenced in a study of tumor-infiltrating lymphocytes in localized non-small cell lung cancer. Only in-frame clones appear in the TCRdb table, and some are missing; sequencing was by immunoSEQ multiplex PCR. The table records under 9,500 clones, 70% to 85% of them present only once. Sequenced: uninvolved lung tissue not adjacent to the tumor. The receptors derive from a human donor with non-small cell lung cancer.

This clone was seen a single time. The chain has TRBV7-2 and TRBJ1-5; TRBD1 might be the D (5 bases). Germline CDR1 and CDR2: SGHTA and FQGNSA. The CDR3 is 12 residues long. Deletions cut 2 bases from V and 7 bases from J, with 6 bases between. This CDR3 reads CASSLRGQPQHF. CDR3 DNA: TGTGCCAGCAGCTTACGGGGCCAGCCCCAGCATTTT. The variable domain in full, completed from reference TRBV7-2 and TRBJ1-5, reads GAGVSQSPSNKVTEKGKDVELRCDPISGHTALYWYRQSLGQGLEFLIYFQGNSAPDKSGLPSDRFSAERTGGSVSTLTIQRTQQEDSAVYLCASSLRGQPQHFGDGTRLSIL.

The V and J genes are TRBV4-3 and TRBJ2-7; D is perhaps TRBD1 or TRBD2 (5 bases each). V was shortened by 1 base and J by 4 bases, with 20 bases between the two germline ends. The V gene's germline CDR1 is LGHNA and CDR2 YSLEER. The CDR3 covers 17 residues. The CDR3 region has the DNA TGCGCCAGCAGCCAAGCAAGAGGGGCCCAAACTCAGTACGAGCAGTACTTC. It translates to CASSQARGAQTQYEQYF.

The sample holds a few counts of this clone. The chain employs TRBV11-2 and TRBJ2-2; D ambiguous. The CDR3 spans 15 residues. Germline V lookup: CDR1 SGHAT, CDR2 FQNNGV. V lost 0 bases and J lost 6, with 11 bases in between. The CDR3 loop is CASSLDLGLPGELFF. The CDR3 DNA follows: TGTGCCAGCAGCTTAGATTTAGGGTTACCCGGGGAGCTGTTTTTT. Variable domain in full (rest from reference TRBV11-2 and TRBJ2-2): EAGVAQSPRYKIIEKRQSVAFWCNPISGHATLYWYQQILGQGPKLLIQFQNNGVVDDSQLPKDRFSAERLKGVDSTLKIQPAKLEDSAVYLCASSLDLGLPGELFFGEGSRLTVL.

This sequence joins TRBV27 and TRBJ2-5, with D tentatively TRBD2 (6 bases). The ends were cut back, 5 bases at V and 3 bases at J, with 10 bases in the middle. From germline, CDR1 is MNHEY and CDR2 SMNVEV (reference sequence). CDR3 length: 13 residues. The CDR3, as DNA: TGTGCCAGCAGTCCTCGGGGGAAAGAGACCCAGTACTTC. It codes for CASSPRGKETQYF.